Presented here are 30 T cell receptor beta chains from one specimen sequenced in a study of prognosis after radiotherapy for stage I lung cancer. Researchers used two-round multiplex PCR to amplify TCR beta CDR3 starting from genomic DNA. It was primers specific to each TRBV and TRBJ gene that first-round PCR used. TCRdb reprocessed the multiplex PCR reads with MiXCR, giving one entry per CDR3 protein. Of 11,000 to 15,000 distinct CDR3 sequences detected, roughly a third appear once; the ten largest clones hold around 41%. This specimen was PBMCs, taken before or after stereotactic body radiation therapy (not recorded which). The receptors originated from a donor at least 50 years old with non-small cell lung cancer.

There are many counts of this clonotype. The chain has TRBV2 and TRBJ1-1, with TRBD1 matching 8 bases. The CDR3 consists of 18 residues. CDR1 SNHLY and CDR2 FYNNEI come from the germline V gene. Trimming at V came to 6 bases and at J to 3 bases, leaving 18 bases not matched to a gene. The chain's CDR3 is CASRVGTGQAPGYTEAFF. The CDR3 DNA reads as TGTGCCAGCAGGGTCGGGACAGGTCAGGCGCCCGGGTACACTGAAGCTTTCTTT.

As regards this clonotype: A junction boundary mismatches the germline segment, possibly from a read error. CDR3 bases: TGTGCCAGTAACGTCAAGAAAGTGAATTCACCCCTCTACTTT. It codes for CASNVKKVNSPLYF. V usage is TRBV19 and J usage is TRBJ1-6; D unresolved. This CDR3 is built from 14 residues. Germline lookup yields CDR1 LNHDA and CDR2 SQIVND (reference sequence).

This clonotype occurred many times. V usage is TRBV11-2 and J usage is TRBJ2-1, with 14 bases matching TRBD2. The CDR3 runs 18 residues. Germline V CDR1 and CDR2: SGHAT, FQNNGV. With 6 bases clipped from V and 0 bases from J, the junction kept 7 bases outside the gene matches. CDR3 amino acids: CASSSGTSGSHSYNEQFF. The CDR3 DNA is TGTGCCAGCAGTTCCGGGACTAGCGGGAGTCACTCCTACAATGAGCAGTTCTTC.

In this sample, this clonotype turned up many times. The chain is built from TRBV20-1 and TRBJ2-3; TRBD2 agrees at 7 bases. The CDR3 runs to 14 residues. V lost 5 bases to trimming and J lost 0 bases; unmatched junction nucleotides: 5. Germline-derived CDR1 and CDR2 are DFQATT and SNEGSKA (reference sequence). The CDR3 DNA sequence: TGCAGTGCTCCGGGACTAACGAGCACAGATACGCAGTATTTT. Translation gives CSAPGLTSTDTQYF.

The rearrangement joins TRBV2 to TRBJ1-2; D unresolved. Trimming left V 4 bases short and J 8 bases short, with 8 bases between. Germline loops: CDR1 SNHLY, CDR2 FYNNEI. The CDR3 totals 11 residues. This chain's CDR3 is CASSAVGGYTF. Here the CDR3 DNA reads TGTGCCAGCAGTGCTGTAGGGGGCTACACCTTC.

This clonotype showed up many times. The CDR3 coding sequence is TGTGCCAGCAGTTTATATATCGTCGGCGGGGCCAGTGAAGCTTTCTTT. It is translated as CASSLYIVGGASEAFF. V is TRBV28 and J is TRBJ1-1; D is perhaps TRBD1 (5 bases). The CDR3 has 16 residues. Looked up from germline, CDR1 is MDHEN and CDR2 is SYDVKM. V gave up 1 base and J gave up 7 bases, with 19 bases separating them.

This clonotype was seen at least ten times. The CDR3 spells CASKTGETVQPQHF. CDR3 sequence (DNA): TGTGCCAGCAAGACAGGGGAAACTGTTCAGCCCCAGCATTTT. The chain joins TRBV2 to TRBJ1-5, with 8 bases lining up with TRBD1. Germline V gene lookup returns CDR1 SNHLY and CDR2 FYNNEI. Germline trimming cut 7 bases from V and 6 bases from J; bases unmatched to any gene: 8. This CDR3 is 14 amino acids long.

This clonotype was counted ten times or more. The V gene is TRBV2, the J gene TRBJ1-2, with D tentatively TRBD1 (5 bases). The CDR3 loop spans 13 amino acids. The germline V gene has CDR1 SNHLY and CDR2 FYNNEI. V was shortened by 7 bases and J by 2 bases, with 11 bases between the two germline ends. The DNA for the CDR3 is TGTGCCAGCACTCAGACAGAGAACTATGGCTACACCTTC. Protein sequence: CASTQTENYGYTF.

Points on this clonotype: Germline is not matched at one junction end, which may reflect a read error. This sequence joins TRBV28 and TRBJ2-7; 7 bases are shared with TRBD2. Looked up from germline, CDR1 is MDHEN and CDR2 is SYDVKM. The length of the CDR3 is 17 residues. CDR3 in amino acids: CASSLGSSGGFSYERYF. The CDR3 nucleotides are TGTGCCAGCAGTTTAGGGTCTAGCGGTGGATTCTCCTACGAGCGGTACTTC.

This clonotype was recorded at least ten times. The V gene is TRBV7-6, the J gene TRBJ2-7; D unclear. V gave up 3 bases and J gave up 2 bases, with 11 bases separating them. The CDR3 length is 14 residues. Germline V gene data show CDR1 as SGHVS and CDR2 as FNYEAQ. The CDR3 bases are TGTGCCAGCAGCTTTGGCGAGCCTCCCTACGAGCAGTACTTC. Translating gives CASSFGEPPYEQYF.

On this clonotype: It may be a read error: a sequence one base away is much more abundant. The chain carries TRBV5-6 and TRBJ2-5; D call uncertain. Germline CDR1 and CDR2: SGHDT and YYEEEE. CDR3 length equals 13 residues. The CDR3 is CASSPRSQEAQYF. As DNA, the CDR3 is TGTGCCAGCAGCCCGCGATCCCAAGAGGCCCAGTACTTC.

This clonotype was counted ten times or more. The CDR3 DNA follows: TGCGCCAGTAACTGGGGGGGAATGAACACTGAAGCTTTCTTT. It is translated as CASNWGGMNTEAFF. The genes are TRBV5-1 and TRBJ1-1; TRBD1 might be the D (5 bases). The CDR3 runs to 14 residues. Deletions cut 8 bases from V and 0 bases from J, with 14 bases between. From germline, CDR1 is SGHRS and CDR2 YFSETQ.

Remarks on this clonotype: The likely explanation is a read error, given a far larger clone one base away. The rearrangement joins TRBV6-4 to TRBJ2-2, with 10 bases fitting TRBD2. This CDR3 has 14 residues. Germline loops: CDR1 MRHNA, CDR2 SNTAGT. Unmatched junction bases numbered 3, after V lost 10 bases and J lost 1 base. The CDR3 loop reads CANQREGNTGELFF. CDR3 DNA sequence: TGTGCCAACCAGCGGGAGGGGAACACCGGGGAGCTGTTTTTT.

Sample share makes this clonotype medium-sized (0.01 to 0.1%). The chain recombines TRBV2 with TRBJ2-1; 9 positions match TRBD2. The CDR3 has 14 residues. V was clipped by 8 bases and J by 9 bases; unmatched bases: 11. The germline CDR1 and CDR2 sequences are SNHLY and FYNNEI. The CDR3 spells CASAPAGGHVEQFF. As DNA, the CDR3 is TGTGCCAGCGCCCCGGCGGGGGGGCATGTTGAGCAGTTCTTC.

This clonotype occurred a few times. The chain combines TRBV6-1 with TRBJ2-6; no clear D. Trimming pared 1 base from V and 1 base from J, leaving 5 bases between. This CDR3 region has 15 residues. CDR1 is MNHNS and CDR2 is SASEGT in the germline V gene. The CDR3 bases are TGTGCCAGCAGTGAAGTGGTTTCTGGGGCCAACGTCCTGACTTTC. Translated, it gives CASSEVVSGANVLTF.

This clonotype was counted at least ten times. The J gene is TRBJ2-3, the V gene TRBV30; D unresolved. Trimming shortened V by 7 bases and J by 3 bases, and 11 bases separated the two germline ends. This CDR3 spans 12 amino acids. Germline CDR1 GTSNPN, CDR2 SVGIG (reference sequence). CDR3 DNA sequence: TGTGCCTTCCTCGACTTGACAGATACGCAGTATTTT. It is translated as CAFLDLTDTQYF.

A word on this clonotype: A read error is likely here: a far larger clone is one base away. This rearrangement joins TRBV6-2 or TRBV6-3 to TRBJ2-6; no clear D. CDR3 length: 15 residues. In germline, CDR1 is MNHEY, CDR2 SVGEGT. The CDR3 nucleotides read TGTTTCAGCAGTTACCGTAGCTCTGGGGCCAACGTCCTGACTTTC. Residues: CFSSYRSSGANVLTF.

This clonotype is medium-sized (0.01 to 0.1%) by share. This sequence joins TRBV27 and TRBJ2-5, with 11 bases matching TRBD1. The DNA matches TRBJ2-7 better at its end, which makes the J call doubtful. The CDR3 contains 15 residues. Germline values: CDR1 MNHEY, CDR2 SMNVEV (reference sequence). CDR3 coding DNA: TGTGCCAGCAGCCCCGGGACAGGGGGTGCCTACGAGCAGTACTTC. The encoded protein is CASSPGTGGAYEQYF.

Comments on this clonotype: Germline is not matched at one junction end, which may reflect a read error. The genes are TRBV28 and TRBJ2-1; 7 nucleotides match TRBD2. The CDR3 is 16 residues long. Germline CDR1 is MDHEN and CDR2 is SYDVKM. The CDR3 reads CASSLGGGSLDNEQLF. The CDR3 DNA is TGTGCCAGCAGTTTGGGGGGAGGGAGTCTTGACAATGAGCAGTTATTC. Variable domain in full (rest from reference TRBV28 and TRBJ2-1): DVKVTQSSRYLVKRTGEKVFLECVQDMDHENMFWYRQDPGLGLRLIYFSYDVKMKEKGDIPEGYSVSREKKERFSLILESASTNQTSMYLCASSLGGGSLDNEQLFGPGTRLTVL.

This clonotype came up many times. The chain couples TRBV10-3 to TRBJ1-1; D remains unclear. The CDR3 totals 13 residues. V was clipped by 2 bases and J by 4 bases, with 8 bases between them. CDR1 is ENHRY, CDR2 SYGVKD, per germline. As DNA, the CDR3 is TGTGCCATCAGTGAGCAGAGTCGCACTGAAGCTTTCTTT. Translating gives CAISEQSRTEAFF.

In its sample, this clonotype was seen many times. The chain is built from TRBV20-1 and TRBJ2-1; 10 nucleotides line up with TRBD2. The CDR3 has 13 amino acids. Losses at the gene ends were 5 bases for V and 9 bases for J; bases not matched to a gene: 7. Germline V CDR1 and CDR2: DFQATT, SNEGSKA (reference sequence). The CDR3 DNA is TGCAGTGCTGTTAGCGGGGGGTACGGTGAGCAGTTCTTC. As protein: CSAVSGGYGEQFF.

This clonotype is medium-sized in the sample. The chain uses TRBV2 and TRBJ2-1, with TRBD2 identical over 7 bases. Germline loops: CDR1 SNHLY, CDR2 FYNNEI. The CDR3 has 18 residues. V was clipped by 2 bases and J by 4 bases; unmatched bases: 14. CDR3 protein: CASSEPPAGVPDYNEQFF. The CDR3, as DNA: TGTGCCAGCAGTGAACCGCCCGCGGGGGTTCCTGATTACAATGAGCAGTTCTTC.

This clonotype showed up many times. This CDR3 reads CASSINSGGTYNEQFF. CDR3 DNA: TGTGCCAGTAGTATAAACTCGGGGGGGACCTACAATGAGCAGTTCTTC. The chain couples TRBV19 to TRBJ2-1; 8 positions match TRBD2. Germline V gene sequence: CDR1 LNHDA, CDR2 SQIVND (reference sequence). With 2 bases clipped from V and 2 bases from J, the junction kept 5 bases outside the gene matches. This CDR3 has 16 amino acids. The full variable domain, its missing parts supplied by reference TRBV19 and TRBJ2-1, is DGGITQSPKYLFRKEGQNVTLSCEQNLNHDAMYWYRQDPGQGLRLIYYSQIVNDFQKGDIAEGYSVSREKKESFPLTVTSAQKNPTAFYLCASSINSGGTYNEQFFGPGTRLTVL.

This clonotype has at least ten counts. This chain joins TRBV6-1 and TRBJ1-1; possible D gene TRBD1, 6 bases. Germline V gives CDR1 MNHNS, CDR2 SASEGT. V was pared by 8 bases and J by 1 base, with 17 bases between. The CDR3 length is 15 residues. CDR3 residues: CASRRGAGANTEAFF. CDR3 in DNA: TGTGCCAGCCGCCGGGGGGCAGGGGCGAACACTGAAGCTTTCTTT.

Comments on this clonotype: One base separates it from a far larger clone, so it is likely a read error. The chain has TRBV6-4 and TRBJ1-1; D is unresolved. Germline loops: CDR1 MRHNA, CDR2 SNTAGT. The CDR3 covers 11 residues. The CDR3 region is CASSDFGEGFF. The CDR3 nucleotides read TGTGCCAGCAGTGATTTCGGTGAAGGTTTCTTT.

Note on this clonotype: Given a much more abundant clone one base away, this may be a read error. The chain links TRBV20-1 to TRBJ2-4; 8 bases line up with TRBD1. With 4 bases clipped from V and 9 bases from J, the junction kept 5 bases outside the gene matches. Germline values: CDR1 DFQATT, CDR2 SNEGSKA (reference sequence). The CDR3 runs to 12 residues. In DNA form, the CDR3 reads TGCAGTGCTATTGGACAGGGTGGCATTCAGTACTTC. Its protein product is CSAIGQGGIQYF.

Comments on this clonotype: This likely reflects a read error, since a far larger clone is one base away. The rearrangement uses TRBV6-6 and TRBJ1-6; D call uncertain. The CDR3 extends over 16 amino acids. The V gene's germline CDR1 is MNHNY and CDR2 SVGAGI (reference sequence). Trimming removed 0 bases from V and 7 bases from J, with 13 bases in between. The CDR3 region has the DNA TGTGCCAGCAGTTACTCTTTCTACCCCGCGAATTCACCCCTCCACTTT. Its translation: CASSYSFYPANSPLHF.

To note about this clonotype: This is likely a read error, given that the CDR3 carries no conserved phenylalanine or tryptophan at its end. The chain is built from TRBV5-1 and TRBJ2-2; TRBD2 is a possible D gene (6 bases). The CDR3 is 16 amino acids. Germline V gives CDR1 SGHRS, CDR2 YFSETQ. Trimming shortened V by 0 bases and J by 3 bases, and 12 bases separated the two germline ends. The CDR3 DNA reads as TGCGCCAGCAGCTTGGCGGGACTCATGGACACCGGGGAGCTGTTTATT. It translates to CASSLAGLMDTGELFI.

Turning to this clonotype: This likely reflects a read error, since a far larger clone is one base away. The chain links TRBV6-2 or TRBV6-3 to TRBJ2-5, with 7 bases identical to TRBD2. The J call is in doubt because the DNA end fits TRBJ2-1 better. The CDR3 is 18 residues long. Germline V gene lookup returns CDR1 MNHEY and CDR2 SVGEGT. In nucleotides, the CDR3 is TGTGCCAGCAGTGGCCTGGTATCTAGCGGTAGCTCCTACAATGATCAGTTCTTC. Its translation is CASSGLVSSGSSYNDQFF.

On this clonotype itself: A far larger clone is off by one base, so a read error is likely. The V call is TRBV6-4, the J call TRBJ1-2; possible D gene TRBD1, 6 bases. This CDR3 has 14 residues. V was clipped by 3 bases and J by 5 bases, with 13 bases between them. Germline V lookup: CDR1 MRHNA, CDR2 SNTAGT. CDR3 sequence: CASSERQVVYGYTF. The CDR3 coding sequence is TGTGCCAGCAGTGAGAGACAGGTGGTTTATGGCTACACCTTC.